This is a list of T cell receptor beta chains from one sample in a study of shared clonotypes between healthy human individuals. Measured with immunoSEQ multiplex PCR; TCRdb has only the in-frame clones, and not every one. In the table there are roughly 2 million clones, approximately 95% of which are singletons. Sequenced material: naive CD4+ T cells sorted from blood. The receptor source for this set is a young man in good health. Each CDR3 is given with its conserved first and last residue. The order of the fields is V gene, D gene, clone size, J gene, CDR3 protein, CDR3 DNA. A D gene is named only where the DNA matches it firmly. Expanded clones are given a class, and other clones once, few, many or no size at all.

>TRBV6-5|TRBD1|-|TRBJ1-2
CASRPPVTGNGYTF
TGTGCCAGCAGGCCACCAGTGACAGGGAATGGCTACACCTTC
>TRBV2|TRBD1|-|TRBJ2-7
CASSVETGAYEQYF
TGTGCCAGCAGCGTTGAGACAGGGGCCTACGAGCAGTACTTC
>TRBV10-3|TRBD1|-|TRBJ1-4
CAISDLGQVNEKLFF
TGTGCCATCAGTGACTTAGGACAGGTTAATGAAAAACTGTTTTTT
>TRBV5-1|-|-|TRBJ2-5
CASSLSGGGETQYF
TGCGCCAGCAGCTTGTCCGGGGGAGGAGAGACCCAGTACTTC
>TRBV28|-|-|TRBJ2-5
CASSLVVSKTQYF
TGTGCCAGCAGTTTGGTAGTAAGCAAGACCCAGTACTTC
>TRBV30|-|-|TRBJ2-5
CAWSVFGSETQYF
TGTGCCTGGAGTGTCTTTGGAAGCGAGACCCAGTACTTC
>TRBV4-3|-|-|TRBJ2-2
CASSHVGRGRNTGELFF
TGCGCCAGCAGCCATGTAGGGCGGGGTCGGAACACCGGGGAGCTGTTTTTT
>TRBV5-4|-|-|TRBJ1-6
CASSLTGKTSPLHF
TGTGCCAGCAGCTTAACAGGGAAAACTTCACCCCTCCACTTT
>TRBV30|TRBD1|once|TRBJ1-3
CAWSVDFVVTGAGNTIYF
TGTGCCTGGAGTGTCGACTTTGTTGTGACAGGGGCTGGAAACACCATATATTTT
>TRBV21-1|-|-|TRBJ2-3
CASSYPDHSPLVVQHTDTQYF
TGTGCCAGCAGCTACCCCGATCATTCCCCCTTAGTGGTCCAACACACAGATACGCAGTATTTT
>TRBV28|TRBD1|-|TRBJ2-5
CASSPGQGASRETQYF
TGTGCCAGCAGCCCCGGACAGGGGGCATCCCGAGAGACCCAGTACTTC
>TRBV6-5|TRBD1|-|TRBJ2-5
CASSNLQGGETQYF
TGTGCCAGCAGCAATTTACAGGGGGGAGAGACCCAGTACTTC
>TRBV6-5|-|-|TRBJ1-2
CASSYQYGYTF
TGTGCCAGCAGTTATCAGTATGGCTACACCTTC
>TRBV30|-|-|TRBJ1-2
CAWSFTVNYGYTF
TGTGCCTGGAGTTTTACAGTTAACTATGGCTACACCTTC
>TRBV28|-|-|TRBJ1-5
CASSLPGLSNQPQHF
TGTGCCAGCAGTTTACCCGGGTTGAGCAATCAGCCCCAGCATTTT
>TRBV5-1|-|-|TRBJ1-2
CASSPQGGYGYTF
TGCGCCAGCAGCCCACAAGGCGGCTATGGCTACACCTTC
>TRBV5-1|TRBD2|-|TRBJ2-5
CASSLATSGGQETQYF
TGCGCCAGCAGCTTGGCCACTAGCGGGGGACAAGAGACCCAGTACTTC
>TRBV13|-|-|TRBJ1-1
CASSLGWAGVAEAFF
TGTGCCAGCAGCTTGGGGTGGGCAGGGGTAGCTGAAGCTTTCTTT
>TRBV6-6|-|-|TRBJ1-1
CASSYGQTNTEAFF
TGTGCCAGCAGTTACGGGCAGACGAACACTGAAGCTTTCTTT
>TRBV10-3|TRBD2|-|TRBJ2-1
CAITGTSGTSYNEQFF
TGTGCCATCACTGGGACTAGCGGGACCTCCTACAATGAGCAGTTCTTC
>TRBV5-1|TRBD1|once|TRBJ2-3
CASSQPGQGTQDTQYF
TGCGCCAGCAGCCAGCCGGGACAGGGAACTCAAGATACGCAGTATTTT
>TRBV6-5|-|once|TRBJ2-5
CASSPPGLSQETQYF
TGTGCCAGCAGTCCCCCGGGACTGTCACAAGAGACCCAGTACTTC
>TRBV7-9|-|-|TRBJ2-7
CASSQTGNVDEQYF
TGTGCCAGCAGCCAGACCGGGAACGTCGACGAGCAGTACTTC
>TRBV5-8|-|-|TRBJ2-7
CASSFKDRYEQYF
TGTGCCAGCAGCTTTAAGGACCGCTACGAGCAGTACTTC
>TRBV6-5|-|once|TRBJ1-2
CASSYPGFYGYTF
TGTGCCAGCAGTTACCCAGGCTTCTATGGCTACACCTTC
>TRBV5-1|TRBD1|-|TRBJ2-7
CASSLSGTGVSYEQYF
TGCGCCAGCAGCTTATCTGGGACAGGGGTATCCTACGAGCAGTACTTC
>TRBV7-2|TRBD1|-|TRBJ1-3
CASSLPRTGGNTIYF
TGTGCCAGCAGCTTACCCCGGACAGGGGGAAACACCATATATTTT
>TRBV9|TRBD1|-|TRBJ2-3
CASSVQGAFTDTQYF
TGTGCCAGCAGCGTCCAGGGGGCGTTTACAGATACGCAGTATTTT
>TRBV6-5|-|-|TRBJ1-6
CASSYSGPSNSPLHF
TGTGCCAGCAGTTACTCGGGGCCCAGTAATTCACCCCTCCACTTT
>TRBV5-6|TRBD1|once|TRBJ1-6
CASSFGTGHSDSPLHF
TGTGCCAGCAGCTTTGGGACAGGGCACTCGGATTCACCCCTCCACTTT
>TRBV5-4|-|-|TRBJ2-7
CASSLGPDGGEQYF
TGTGCCAGCAGCCTGGGACCTGATGGGGGGGAGCAGTACTTC
>TRBV18|-|once|TRBJ1-5
CASSRQVNSNQPQHF
TGTGCCAGCTCACGACAGGTTAATAGCAATCAGCCCCAGCATTTT
>TRBV5-4|TRBD1|-|TRBJ1-4
CASRDRGATNEKLFF
TGTGCCAGCCGGGACAGGGGAGCAACTAATGAAAAACTGTTTTTT
>TRBV5-6|-|-|TRBJ1-3
CASSPRGGGSGNTIYF
TGTGCCAGCAGCCCGAGGGGTGGTGGCTCTGGAAACACCATATATTTT
>TRBV9|-|-|TRBJ2-5
CASSVDPNNQETQYF
TGTGCCAGCAGCGTAGACCCCAACAACCAAGAGACCCAGTACTTC
>TRBV19|-|-|TRBJ2-3
CASSRLADTQYF
TGTGCCAGTAGTCGCCTCGCAGATACGCAGTATTTT